These T cell receptor beta chains were read from a single sample in a study of regulatory T cells in long-lasting Graves disease. One entry per CDR3 protein, called by TCRdb with MiXCR from the multiplex PCR reads. The table lists 200,000 to 250,000 distinct CDR3 sequences, approximately 20% of them singletons, with about 20% in the top ten. The specimen was peripheral blood mononuclear cells (PBMCs), collected at new diagnosis, from a patient treated with antithyroid drugs. Receptors were obtained from a female donor with Graves disease. Both conserved end residues are part of each CDR3.

TRBJ2-7,TRBV28,CASSLYPDRAYEQYF
TRBJ1-2,TRBV6-2/TRBV6-3,CASSYSRQILYGYTF
TRBJ2-5,TRBV7-3,CASSLWGTETQYF
TRBJ1-5,TRBV7-2,CASSLSGYQPQHF
TRBJ2-2,TRBV5-1,CASRGTVRGTGELFF
TRBJ1-3,TRBV10-3,CAISRTGGNTIYF
TRBJ2-1,TRBV27,CASSWTSGSSGNEQFF
TRBJ1-6,TRBV11-2,CASNLQGGSPLHF
TRBJ2-2,TRBV30,CAWTSGGGGDTGELFF
TRBJ2-1,TRBV6-2/TRBV6-3,CASRQLVGVSDNEQFF
TRBJ1-4,TRBV19,CASGFEREEKLFF
TRBJ2-5,TRBV20-1,CSALGRGADPDF
TRBJ2-1,TRBV24-1,CATSDTMPGLASHNEQFF
TRBJ1-1,TRBV3-1,CASSPAGTRRSEAFF
TRBJ1-1,TRBV12-3/TRBV12-4,CASTWEGLTGPAEAFF
TRBJ2-1,TRBV11-2,CASSQTGFEQFF
TRBJ2-2,TRBV20-1,CSAPLLDGHGELFF
TRBJ1-1,TRBV19,CASSPRTGTEAFF
TRBJ1-4,TRBV20-1,CSASGGPRQKLFF
TRBJ2-5,TRBV6-5,CASSSDMQETQYF
TRBJ2-1,TRBV13,CASSLGLTSIRSGQFF
TRBJ2-5,TRBV5-1,CASSRVAGRGETQYF
TRBJ2-1,TRBV19,CASSFAVKDEQFF
TRBJ2-4,TRBV6-2/TRBV6-3,CASSPEGDLAKNIQYF
TRBJ1-1,TRBV12-3/TRBV12-4,CASRPTGRQNTEAFF